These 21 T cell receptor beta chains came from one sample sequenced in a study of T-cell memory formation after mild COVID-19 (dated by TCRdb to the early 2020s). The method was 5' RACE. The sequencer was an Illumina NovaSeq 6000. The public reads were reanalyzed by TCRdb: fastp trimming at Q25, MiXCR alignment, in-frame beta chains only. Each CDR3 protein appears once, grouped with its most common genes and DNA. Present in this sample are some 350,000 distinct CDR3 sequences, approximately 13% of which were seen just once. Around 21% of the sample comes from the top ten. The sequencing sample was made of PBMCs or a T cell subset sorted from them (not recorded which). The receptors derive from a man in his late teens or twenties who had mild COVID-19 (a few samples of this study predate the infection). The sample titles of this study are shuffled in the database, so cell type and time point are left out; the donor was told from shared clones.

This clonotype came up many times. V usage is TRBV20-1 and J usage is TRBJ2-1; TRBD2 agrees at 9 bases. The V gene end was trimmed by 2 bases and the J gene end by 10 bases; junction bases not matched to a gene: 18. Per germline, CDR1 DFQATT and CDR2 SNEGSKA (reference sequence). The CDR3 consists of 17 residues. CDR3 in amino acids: CSARTGAPSGDGTEQFF. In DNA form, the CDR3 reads TGCAGTGCTAGAACTGGGGCACCTAGCGGGGATGGAACGGAGCAGTTCTTC.

CDR3 loop: CASSQGLGYTF. The CDR3 DNA sequence: TGTGCCAGCAGCCAGGGACTGGGCTACACCTTC. The rearrangement uses TRBV3-1 and TRBJ1-2; TRBD1 is a possible D gene (5 bases). The V end was cut by 3 bases, the J end by 8 bases, with 7 bases between. Germline V CDR1 and CDR2: LGHDT, YNNKEL (reference sequence). This CDR3 contains 11 residues.

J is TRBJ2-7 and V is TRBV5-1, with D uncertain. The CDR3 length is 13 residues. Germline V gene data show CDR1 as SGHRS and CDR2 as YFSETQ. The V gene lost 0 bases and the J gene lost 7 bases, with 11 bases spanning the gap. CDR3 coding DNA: TGCGCCAGCAGCTTGGGAACCGACCTTGAGCAGTACTTC. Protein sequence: CASSLGTDLEQYF.

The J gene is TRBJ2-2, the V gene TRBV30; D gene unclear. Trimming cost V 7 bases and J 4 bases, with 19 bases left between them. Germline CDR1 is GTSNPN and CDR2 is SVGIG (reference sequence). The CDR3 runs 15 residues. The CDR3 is CASTWSLYGTGELFF. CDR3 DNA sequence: TGTGCCTCTACGTGGTCGCTTTATGGCACCGGGGAGCTGTTTTTT.

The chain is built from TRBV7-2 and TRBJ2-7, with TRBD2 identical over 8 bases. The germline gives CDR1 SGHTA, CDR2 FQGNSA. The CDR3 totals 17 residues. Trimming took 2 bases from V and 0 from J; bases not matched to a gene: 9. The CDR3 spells CASSLRVAGPLSYEQYF. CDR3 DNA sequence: TGTGCCAGCAGCTTAAGGGTAGCGGGGCCCCTCTCCTACGAGCAGTACTTC.

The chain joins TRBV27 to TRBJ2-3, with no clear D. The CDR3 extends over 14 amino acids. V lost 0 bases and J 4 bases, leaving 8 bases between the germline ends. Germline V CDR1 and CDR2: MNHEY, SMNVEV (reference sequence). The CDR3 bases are TGTGCCAGCAGTTTATCCGACACGGCAGATACGCAGTATTTT. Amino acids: CASSLSDTADTQYF.

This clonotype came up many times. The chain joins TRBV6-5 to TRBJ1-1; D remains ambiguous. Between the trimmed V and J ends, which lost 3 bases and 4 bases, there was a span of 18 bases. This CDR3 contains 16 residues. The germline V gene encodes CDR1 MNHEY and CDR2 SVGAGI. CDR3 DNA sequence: TGTGCCAGCAGTTATCGTTCGAATGGGGTGGGCACTGAAGCTTTCTTT. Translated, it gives CASSYRSNGVGTEAFF.

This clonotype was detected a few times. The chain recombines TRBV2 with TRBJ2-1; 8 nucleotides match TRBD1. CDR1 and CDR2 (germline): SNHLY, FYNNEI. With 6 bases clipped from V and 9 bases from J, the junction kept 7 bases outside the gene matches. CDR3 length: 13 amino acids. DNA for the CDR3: TGTGCCAGCAGCGAGGACAGGGACACTGAGCAGTTCTTC. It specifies CASSEDRDTEQFF.

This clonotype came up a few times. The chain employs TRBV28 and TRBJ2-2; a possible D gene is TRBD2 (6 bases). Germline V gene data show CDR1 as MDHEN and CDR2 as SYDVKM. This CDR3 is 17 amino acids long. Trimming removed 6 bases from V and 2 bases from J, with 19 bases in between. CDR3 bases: TGTGCCAGCAGCCCATGGGACTTGAGAATAAACACCGGGGAGCTGTTTTTT. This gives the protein CASSPWDLRINTGELFF.

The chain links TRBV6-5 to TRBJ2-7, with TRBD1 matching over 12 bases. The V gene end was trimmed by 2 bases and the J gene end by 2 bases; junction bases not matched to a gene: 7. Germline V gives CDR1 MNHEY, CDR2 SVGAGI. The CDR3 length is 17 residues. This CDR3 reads CASSYRSGTGGPYEQYF. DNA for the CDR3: TGTGCCAGCAGTTACCGGTCCGGGACAGGGGGCCCCTACGAGCAGTACTTC.

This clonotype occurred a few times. Here the CDR3 reads CASSLHGEGEKLFF. In DNA form, the CDR3 reads TGTGCCAGCAGCCTTCATGGGGAGGGTGAAAAACTGTTTTTT. The chain links TRBV7-9 to TRBJ1-4, with no clear D. Germline V gene lookup returns CDR1 SEHNR and CDR2 FQNEAQ (reference sequence). Deletions cut 5 bases from V and 7 bases from J, with 14 bases between. The CDR3 length is 14 residues.

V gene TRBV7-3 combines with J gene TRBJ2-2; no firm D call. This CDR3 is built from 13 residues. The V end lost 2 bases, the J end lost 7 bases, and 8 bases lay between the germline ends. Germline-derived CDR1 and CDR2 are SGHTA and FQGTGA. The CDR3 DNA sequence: TGTGCCAGCAGCTTATATGGGGACGGGGAGCTGTTTTTT. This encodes CASSLYGDGELFF.

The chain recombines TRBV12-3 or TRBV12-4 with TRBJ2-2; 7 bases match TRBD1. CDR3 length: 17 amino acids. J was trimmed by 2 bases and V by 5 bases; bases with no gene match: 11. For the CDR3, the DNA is TGTGCCAGCAGTGCCCCATGGACAGGCTATAACACCGGGGAGCTGTTTTTT. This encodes CASSAPWTGYNTGELFF.

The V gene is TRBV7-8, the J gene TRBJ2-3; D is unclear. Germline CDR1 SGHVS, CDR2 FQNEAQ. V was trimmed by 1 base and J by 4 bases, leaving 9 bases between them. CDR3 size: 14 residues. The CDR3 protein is CASSLEVASDTQYF. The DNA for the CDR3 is TGTGCCAGCAGCTTAGAAGTGGCCTCAGATACGCAGTATTTT.

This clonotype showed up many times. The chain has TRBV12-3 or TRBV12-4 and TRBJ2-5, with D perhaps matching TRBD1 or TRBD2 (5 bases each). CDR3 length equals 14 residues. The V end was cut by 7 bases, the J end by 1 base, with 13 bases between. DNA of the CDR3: TGTGCCAGCACCCGAGGGGCACTCCAAGAGACCCAGTACTTC. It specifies CASTRGALQETQYF.

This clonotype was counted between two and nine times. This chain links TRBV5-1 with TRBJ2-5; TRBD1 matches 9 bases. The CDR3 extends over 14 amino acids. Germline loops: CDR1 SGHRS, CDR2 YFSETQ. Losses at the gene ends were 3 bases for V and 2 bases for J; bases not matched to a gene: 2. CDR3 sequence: CASSYGQGQETQYF. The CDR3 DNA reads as TGCGCCAGCAGCTACGGACAGGGGCAAGAGACCCAGTACTTC. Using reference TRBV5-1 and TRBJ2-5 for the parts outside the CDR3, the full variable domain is KAGVTQTPRYLIKTRGQQVTLSCSPISGHRSVSWYQQTPGQGLQFLFEYFSETQRNKGNFPGRFSGRQFSNSRSEMNVSTLELGDSALYLCASSYGQGQETQYFGPGTRLLVL.

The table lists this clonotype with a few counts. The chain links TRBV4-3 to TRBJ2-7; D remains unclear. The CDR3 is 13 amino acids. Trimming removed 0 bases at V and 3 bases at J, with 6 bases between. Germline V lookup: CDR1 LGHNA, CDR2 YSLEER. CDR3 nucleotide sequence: TGCGCCAGCAGCCAAGATCCCTTCTACGAGCAGTACTTC. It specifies CASSQDPFYEQYF.

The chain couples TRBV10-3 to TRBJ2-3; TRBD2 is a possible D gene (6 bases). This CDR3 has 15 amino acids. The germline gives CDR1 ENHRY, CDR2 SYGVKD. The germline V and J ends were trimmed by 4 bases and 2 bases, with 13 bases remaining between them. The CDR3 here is CAISAQGGLTDTQYF. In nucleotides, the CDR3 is TGTGCCATCAGTGCGCAGGGAGGACTCACAGATACGCAGTATTTT.

The CDR3 coding sequence is TGTGCCAGCAGTCCGACGAGGACAGGGCGATCAAACTATGGCTACACCTTC. Amino acids: CASSPTRTGRSNYGYTF. V and J are TRBV6-2 or TRBV6-3 and TRBJ1-2; 8 positions agree with TRBD1. The V gene's germline CDR1 is MNHEY and CDR2 SVGEGT. V lost 5 bases to trimming and J lost 2 bases; unmatched junction nucleotides: 13. This CDR3 has 17 residues.

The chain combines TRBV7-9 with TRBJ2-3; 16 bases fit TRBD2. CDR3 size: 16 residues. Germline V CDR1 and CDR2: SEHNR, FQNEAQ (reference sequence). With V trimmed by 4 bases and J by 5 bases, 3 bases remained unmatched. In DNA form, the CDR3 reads TGTGCCAGCAGCTCCGGGACTAGCGGGAGGGGAGATACGCAGTATTTT. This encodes CASSSGTSGRGDTQYF.

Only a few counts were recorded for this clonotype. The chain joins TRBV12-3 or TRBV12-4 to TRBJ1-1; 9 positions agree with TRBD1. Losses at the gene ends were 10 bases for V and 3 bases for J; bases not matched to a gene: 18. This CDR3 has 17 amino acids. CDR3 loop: CATIPLGTGTRYTEAFF. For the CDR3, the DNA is TGTGCCACCATCCCCCTCGGGACAGGGACTCGTTACACTGAAGCTTTCTTT.